The 27 T cell receptor beta chains below come from one sample, sequenced in a study of cytomegalovirus exposure and HLA in healthy donors. The PCR contained 60 Vbeta and 13 Jbeta primers. Only in-frame clones appear in the TCRdb table, and some are missing; sequencing was by immunoSEQ multiplex PCR. This sample has 35,000 to 45,000 clones; 51% occur once, and the top ten carry about 6.3%. The sample consisted of PBMCs. The receptors were gathered from a man aged 60-69 years in good health and CMV-seronegative.

This chain links TRBV29-1 with TRBJ2-1; 9 bases match TRBD1. Trimming took 0 bases from V and 7 from J; bases not matched to a gene: 4. The CDR3 runs to 14 residues. The germline CDR1 and CDR2 sequences are SQVTM and ANQGSEA. This CDR3 is CSVEDWTGVNEQFF. For the CDR3, the DNA is TGCAGCGTTGAAGACTGGACAGGGGTGAATGAGCAGTTCTTC.

J is TRBJ2-6 and V is TRBV6-5; D remains ambiguous. V lost 6 bases and J 4 bases, leaving 4 bases between the germline ends. CDR3 length: 12 amino acids. The germline CDR1 and CDR2 sequences are MNHEY and SVGAGI. The CDR3: CASSRGANVLTF. As DNA, the CDR3 is TGTGCCAGCAGCAGAGGGGCCAACGTCCTGACTTTC.

This clone was recorded a few times. The V call is TRBV7-9, the J call TRBJ2-3; 13 nucleotides align to TRBD2. V lost 5 bases and J lost 2; bases outside the gene matches: 7. CDR1 is SEHNR and CDR2 is FQNEAQ in the germline V gene (reference sequence). The CDR3 consists of 17 residues. CDR3 sequence: CASSNRLAGGLTDTQYF. CDR3 nucleotide sequence: TGTGCCAGCAGCAACCGACTAGCGGGAGGCCTCACAGATACGCAGTATTTT.

The CDR3 DNA is TGTGCCAGCAGTTTTTCTGGACTAACCTACGAGCAGTACTTC. Translating gives CASSFSGLTYEQYF. The chain uses TRBV28 and TRBJ2-7; the D gene is possibly TRBD2 (6 bases). Trimming cost V 3 bases and J 2 bases, with 11 bases left between them. Germline V CDR1 and CDR2: MDHEN, SYDVKM. This CDR3 contains 14 residues.

The chain uses TRBV30 and TRBJ2-1; 7 bases match TRBD1. Germline CDR1 is GTSNPN and CDR2 is SVGIG (reference sequence). After removal of 4 bases from V and 4 bases from J, the junction contained 10 bases not matched to a gene. This CDR3 is 15 amino acids long. As DNA, the CDR3 is TGTGCCTGGACCCGAACCGGGACAGTTTACAATGAGCAGTTCTTC. Protein product: CAWTRTGTVYNEQFF.

The chain has TRBV4-1 and TRBJ2-7; D may be TRBD1 (5 bases). The CDR3 is 14 amino acids. Trimming left V 2 bases short and J 0 bases short, with 8 bases between. Germline lookup yields CDR1 MGHRA and CDR2 YSYEKL. Here the CDR3 DNA reads TGCGCCAGCAGCCAACTGACAGCCTCCTACGAGCAGTACTTC. It encodes CASSQLTASYEQYF.

This clone came up a few times. The chain uses TRBV5-5 and TRBJ2-5; 7 nucleotides line up with TRBD1. V was pared by 0 bases and J by 4 bases, with 3 bases of the junction left unmatched. The germline gives CDR1 SGHKS, CDR2 YYEKEE (reference sequence). The CDR3 runs 14 residues. The CDR3 spells CASSLDPGGETQYF. The CDR3 DNA is TGTGCCAGCAGCTTGGACCCAGGGGGAGAGACCCAGTACTTC.

This clone was recorded a few times. J is TRBJ2-3 and V is TRBV19, with a tentative D call TRBD2 (5 bases). Germline V gene sequence: CDR1 LNHDA, CDR2 SQIVND (reference sequence). CDR3 length: 13 residues. V was clipped by 5 bases and J by 1 base, with 7 bases between them. CDR3 in amino acids: CASSREGTDTQYF. CDR3 coding DNA: TGTGCCAGTAGTCGGGAAGGCACAGATACGCAGTATTTT.

The table lists this clone with a few counts. This sequence joins TRBV29-1 and TRBJ1-1; unclear D gene. V was trimmed by 6 bases and J by 6 bases, leaving 8 bases between them. The germline V gene encodes CDR1 SQVTM and CDR2 ANQGSEA. This CDR3 comprises 10 residues. CDR3 in amino acids: CSVRVAEAFF. The CDR3 DNA is TGCAGCGTCCGGGTGGCTGAAGCTTTCTTT.

The chain employs TRBV5-1 and TRBJ1-5; the D gene is possibly TRBD1 (5 bases). CDR3 length equals 14 residues. CDR1 SGHRS and CDR2 YFSETQ come from the germline V gene. V shed 1 base and J shed 5 bases, with 10 bases lying between them. The CDR3 sequence: CASSLMGTDQPQHF. CDR3 sequence (DNA): TGCGCCAGCAGCTTGATGGGGACTGATCAGCCCCAGCATTTT. Looking up the rest from reference TRBV5-1 and TRBJ1-5 gives the full variable domain: KAGVTQTPRYLIKTRGQQVTLSCSPISGHRSVSWYQQTPGQGLQFLFEYFSETQRNKGNFPGRFSGRQFSNSRSEMNVSTLELGDSALYLCASSLMGTDQPQHFGDGTRLSIL.

Concerning this clone itself: At one end the junction does not follow the germline gene, possibly because of a read error. This chain links TRBV2 with TRBJ1-1, with D tentatively TRBD1 (5 bases). The CDR3 is 14 amino acids. Germline V CDR1 and CDR2: SNHLY, FYNNEI. The CDR3 protein is CASSGTRLNTEASF. DNA for the CDR3: TGTGCCAGCAGTGGGACAAGACTGAACACTGAAGCTTCCTTT.

Only a few counts were recorded for this clone. This sequence joins TRBV7-3 and TRBJ2-3, with D possibly TRBD1 on 5 matching bases. This CDR3 is built from 17 residues. With 2 bases removed from V and 2 bases from J, the gap between germline ends came to 17 bases. Per germline, CDR1 SGHTA and CDR2 FQGTGA. CDR3 amino acids: CASSLSPVGRITDTQYF. In DNA, the CDR3 is TGTGCCAGCAGCTTATCCCCGGTGGGGCGGATCACAGATACGCAGTATTTT.

In the case of this clone: A junction end diverges from the germline sequence, so it may reflect a read error. The V and J genes are TRBV30 and TRBJ2-1; 10 positions agree with TRBD2. Per the germline V gene, CDR1 is GTSNPN and CDR2 is SVGIG (reference sequence). The CDR3 runs 14 residues. The DNA for the CDR3 is TGTGCGTGGACCATAGCGGGGGGTTACAATGAGCAGTTCTTC. Amino acid sequence: CAWTIAGGYNEQFF.

The chain combines TRBV30 with TRBJ2-7, with TRBD1 matching over 7 bases. This CDR3 comprises 14 residues. J lost 2 bases, V lost 3 bases, and 7 bases had no gene match. CDR1 and CDR2 from the germline V gene are GTSNPN and SVGIG (reference sequence). The CDR3 coding sequence is TGTGCCTGGAGAAGACAGGGCCCAGCCTACGAGCAGTACTTC. This encodes CAWRRQGPAYEQYF.

CDR3 sequence reads: CASSGRGYEQYF. CDR3 DNA sequence: TGTGCCAGCAGCGGGCGGGGCTACGAGCAGTACTTC. V and J are TRBV9 and TRBJ2-7; tentatively, D is TRBD2 (6 bases). Germline assignment: CDR1 SGDLS and CDR2 YYNGEE. This CDR3 comprises 12 residues. V gave up 3 bases and J gave up 3 bases, with 7 bases separating them.

In this sample, this clone turned up once. The chain employs TRBV15 and TRBJ2-7; 9 positions agree with TRBD1. The trim removed 5 bases at V and 6 bases at J, leaving 11 bases unmatched. This CDR3 is built from 15 residues. CDR1 LNHNV and CDR2 YYDKDF come from the germline V gene (reference sequence). CDR3: CATSREGGQGTEQYF. The CDR3 DNA is TGTGCCACCAGCCGTGAGGGGGGACAGGGCACCGAGCAGTACTTC.

The chain recombines TRBV11-2 with TRBJ2-6, with TRBD2 identical over 11 bases. The V gene end was trimmed by 4 bases and the J gene end by 0 bases; junction bases not matched to a gene: 5. Germline lookup yields CDR1 SGHAT and CDR2 FQNNGV. This CDR3 region has 18 residues. This CDR3 is CASSSLSGRGSGANVLTF. The CDR3, as DNA: TGTGCCAGCAGCTCTCTTAGCGGGAGGGGCTCTGGGGCCAACGTCCTGACTTTC.

This clone was observed a few times. This CDR3 reads CASSLSGRNQPQHF. The DNA for the CDR3 is TGTGCCAGCAGTTTAAGCGGGCGCAATCAGCCCCAGCATTTT. This chain joins TRBV28 and TRBJ1-5; no clear D. CDR3 length: 14 amino acids. V gave up 2 bases and J gave up 2 bases, with 7 bases separating them. CDR1 is MDHEN, CDR2 SYDVKM, per germline.

This clone was recorded a few times. J is TRBJ2-5 and V is TRBV11-2; TRBD1 matches at 7 bases. From germline, CDR1 is SGHAT and CDR2 FQNNGV. Trimming removed 1 base from V and 2 bases from J; junction bases left unmatched: 4. CDR3 size: 15 residues. The CDR3 bases are TGTGCCAGCAGCTTAGTTGGGACAGAGCAAGAGACCCAGTACTTC. This gives the protein CASSLVGTEQETQYF.

The sample holds a few counts of this clone. V usage is TRBV9 and J usage is TRBJ2-2; 7 bases align to TRBD1. Germline CDR1 SGDLS, CDR2 YYNGEE. The ends lost 3 bases at V and 5 bases at J; junction bases unmatched: 10. The CDR3 consists of 16 residues. CDR3 DNA sequence: TGTGCCAGCAGCGCCCGAACAGGGGTCGCAACCGGGGAGCTGTTTTTT. It encodes CASSARTGVATGELFF.

The gene calls are TRBV30 and TRBJ2-1, with TRBD2 matching 10 bases. J gave up 5 bases and V 2 bases, and 3 bases lay outside the gene matches. CDR3 length: 14 residues. CDR1 GTSNPN and CDR2 SVGIG come from the germline V gene (reference sequence). The CDR3 reads CAWSPGLADNEQFF. The CDR3 nucleotides read TGTGCCTGGAGTCCCGGACTAGCGGACAATGAGCAGTTCTTC.

This clone showed up just a few times. The chain carries TRBV30 and TRBJ1-1; D remains ambiguous. V was clipped by 2 bases and J by 5 bases, with 21 bases between them. The CDR3 is made up of 16 amino acids. The germline CDR1 and CDR2 sequences are GTSNPN and SVGIG (reference sequence). CDR3 in amino acids: CAWSSSLKTRGTEAFF. CDR3 coding DNA: TGTGCCTGGAGTAGCTCCCTAAAAACCCGCGGAACTGAAGCTTTCTTT.

The gene calls are TRBV10-3 and TRBJ2-3, with 9 bases identical to TRBD1. The CDR3 has 15 amino acids. V was pared by 6 bases and J by 4 bases, with 8 bases of the junction left unmatched. In germline, CDR1 is ENHRY, CDR2 SYGVKD. CDR3 residues: CAISEDRGGADTQYF. The CDR3 nucleotides read TGTGCCATCAGCGAGGACAGGGGAGGCGCAGATACGCAGTATTTT.

This clone was seen only a few times. The J gene is TRBJ2-5, the V gene TRBV10-3; TRBD2 might be the D (6 bases). Per the germline V gene, CDR1 is ENHRY and CDR2 is SYGVKD. CDR3 length: 15 amino acids. V was shortened by 5 bases and J by 1 base, with 14 bases between the two germline ends. The CDR3 here is CAISQLLGLQETQYF. DNA for the CDR3: TGTGCCATCAGTCAGTTACTGGGACTCCAAGAGACCCAGTACTTC.

The CDR3 bases are TGTGCCAGCAGGCAGGGGGGACAGCCCCAGCATTTT. Its protein product is CASRQGGQPQHF. The chain recombines TRBV6-6 with TRBJ1-5; TRBD1 matches 7 bases. CDR1 is MNHNY and CDR2 is SVGAGI in the germline V gene (reference sequence). J lost 7 bases, V lost 6 bases, and 3 bases had no gene match. The CDR3 contains 12 residues.

This clone is a singleton in its sample. The chain couples TRBV4-2 to TRBJ1-1; the match to TRBD1 covers 8 bases. The ends lost 0 bases at V and 5 bases at J; junction bases unmatched: 5. CDR3 length equals 15 residues. Germline CDR1 LGHNA, CDR2 YNFKEQ. The DNA of the CDR3 is TGTGCCAGCAGCCAAGAGCAGGGGGCGCATACTGAAGCTTTCTTT. Translated, it gives CASSQEQGAHTEAFF.

The rearrangement joins TRBV29-1 to TRBJ2-1, with TRBD2 matching 11 bases. CDR3 length equals 13 residues. J was trimmed by 9 bases and V by 4 bases; bases with no gene match: 5. Germline values: CDR1 SQVTM, CDR2 ANQGSEA. This CDR3 reads CSVGLAGLIEQFF. The CDR3 DNA sequence: TGCAGCGTTGGACTAGCGGGACTGATTGAGCAGTTCTTC.